This T cell receptor beta chain is from a study of post-analysis software for immune sequencing data. Whole-study context: The disease courses spanned relapsing-remitting, secondary progressive and progressive-relapsing forms of multiple sclerosis. General study results and limits: Compared with controls, patients had more of five TRBV segments, including TRBV5-6, TRBV5-1 and TRBV20-1.

Prepared libraries of TCR beta cDNA carried unique molecular identifiers. TCRdb reanalysed the PCR reads using MiXCR and keeps one entry per CDR3 protein. The sample holds hundreds of thousands of distinct CDR3 sequences, 44% seen once. The CDR3 loop spans 13 amino acids. Looked up from germline, CDR1 is SGHDT and CDR2 is YYEEEE. Trimming removed 4 bases from V and 3 bases from J, with 11 bases in between. This clonotype was counted a few times. The antigen is not known. The J gene is TRBJ2-7, the V gene TRBV5-6; a possible D gene is TRBD2 (5 bases). The TCR was taken from a girl aged 10 to 17 with multiple sclerosis. Sample: blood. The CDR3 region has the DNA TGTGCCAGCAGCATCGGGGTGATCTACGAGCAGTACTTC. This translates into CASSIGVIYEQYF.